Presented here are 4 T cell receptor beta chains from one specimen sequenced in a study of read filtering for tumor transcriptome and immune sequencing. The library was built from about 0.4 ug RNA with molecular barcoded adaptors for alpha/delta and beta/gamma chains. TCRdb independently ran MiXCR on the reads; one entry per CDR3 protein. In the table there are 60,000 or so distinct CDR3 sequences, approximately 18% of which are singletons. Sequencing was performed on a population of CD138-negative cells sorted from bone marrow. The receptors were gathered from a donor aged 40 or older with multiple myeloma.

This clonotype was observed a handful of times. The chain recombines TRBV7-9 with TRBJ2-7; 7 positions agree with TRBD1. The CDR3 contains 14 residues. The trim removed 5 bases at V and 4 bases at J, leaving 8 bases unmatched. Germline loops: CDR1 SEHNR, CDR2 FQNEAQ (reference sequence). DNA for the CDR3: TGTGCCAGCAGCCGAGGGGGCGGCAGTTACGAGCAGTACTTC. Protein sequence: CASSRGGGSYEQYF.

The table lists this clonotype with many counts. This sequence joins TRBV29-1 and TRBJ1-4; maybe TRBD1 (5 bases). Germline lookup yields CDR1 SQVTM and CDR2 ANQGSEA. V was cut by 3 bases and J by 5 bases, with 13 bases left in between. The CDR3 length is 14 residues. For the CDR3, the DNA is TGCAGCGTTGATCTAGGGGCCGGCAATGAAAAACTGTTTTTT. Translating it yields CSVDLGAGNEKLFF.

In this sample, this clonotype turned up a few times. The J gene is TRBJ2-5, the V gene TRBV3-1; tentative D call: TRBD2 (5 bases). Germline loops: CDR1 LGHDT, CDR2 YNNKEL (reference sequence). This CDR3 is 14 amino acids long. Trimming took 8 bases from V and 5 from J, leaving 18 bases between them. CDR3 amino acids: CASGSLAGGETQYF. The CDR3 DNA reads as TGTGCCAGCGGATCCCTCGCGGGCGGGGAGACCCAGTACTTC.

This clonotype is categorized as medium-sized (0.01 to 0.1%). The J gene is TRBJ2-7, the V gene TRBV25-1, with 11 positions matching TRBD2. V was clipped by 1 base and J by 0 bases; unmatched bases: 2. The CDR3 runs 16 residues. Per germline, CDR1 MGHDK and CDR2 SYGVNS. CDR3 bases: TGTGCCAGCAGTGAATTGGGGACTAGCGGCTCCTACGAGCAGTACTTC. Protein sequence: CASSELGTSGSYEQYF.